This TCR beta chain was recovered during a study of tumor and adjacent non-tumor tissue in lung cancer. No cell sorting was done before RNA was extracted from the tissue. Newly diagnosed lung cancer patients had thoracic surgery in China, August–late 2014, without prior chemotherapy. V lost 2 bases, J lost 2 bases, and 8 bases lay in between. This CDR3 contains 14 residues. Three rounds of nested PCR, following a modified ARM-PCR protocol, produced the TCRbeta library. MiXCR, run by TCRdb on the multiplex PCR reads, gives a single entry per CDR3 protein. The data show about 66,000 distinct CDR3 sequences, less than 80% seen once. Notes on this clonotype: The CDR3 ends on some other residue instead of the conserved phenylalanine or tryptophan, so this is likely a read error.

The TCR comes from a man in his fifties or sixties with non-small cell lung cancer. This chain joins TRBV12-3 or TRBV12-4 and TRBJ2-3, with D tentatively TRBD2 (5 bases). Source material: lung tumor tissue. The CDR3 spells CASSLSGDTDTQYY. The DNA for the CDR3 is TGTGCCAGCAGTTTAAGCGGAGACACAGATACGCAGTATTAT.